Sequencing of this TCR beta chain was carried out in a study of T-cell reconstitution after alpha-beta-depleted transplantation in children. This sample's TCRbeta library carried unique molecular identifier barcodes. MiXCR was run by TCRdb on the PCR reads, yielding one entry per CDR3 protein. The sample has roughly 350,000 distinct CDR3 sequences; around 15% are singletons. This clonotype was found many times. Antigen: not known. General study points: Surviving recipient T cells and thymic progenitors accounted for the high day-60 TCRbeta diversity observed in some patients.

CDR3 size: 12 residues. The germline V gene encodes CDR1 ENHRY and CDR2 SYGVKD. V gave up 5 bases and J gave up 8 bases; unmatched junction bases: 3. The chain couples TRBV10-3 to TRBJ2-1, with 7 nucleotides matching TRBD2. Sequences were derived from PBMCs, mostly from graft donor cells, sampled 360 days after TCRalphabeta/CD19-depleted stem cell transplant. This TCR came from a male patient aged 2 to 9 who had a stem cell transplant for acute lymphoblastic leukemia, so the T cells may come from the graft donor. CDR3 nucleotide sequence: TGTGCCATCAGTCCCAGCGGGGATGAGCAGTTCTTC. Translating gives CAISPSGDEQFF.